One sample yielded the 19 T cell receptor beta chains listed below, sequenced in a study of post-analysis software for immune sequencing data. For these TCRs, the target antigens are not known. Study conclusions and caveats: Controls had lower frequencies than patients of about 5 TRBV segments, which included TRBV5-6, TRBV5-1 and TRBV20-1.

TCR beta libraries were prepared from cDNA with unique molecular identifiers. MiXCR, applied by TCRdb to the PCR reads, yields one record per CDR3 protein. Of 750,000 to 950,000 distinct CDR3 sequences in the sample, roughly 46% were seen once. The material sequenced was blood. The receptors were sampled from a girl aged 5-17 years with multiple sclerosis.

This sequence joins TRBV6-5 and TRBJ1-2, with no clear D. V was clipped by 6 bases and J by 5 bases, with 16 bases between them. The CDR3 spans 14 residues. CDR1 and CDR2 (germline): MNHEY, SVGAGI. The chain's CDR3 is CASRTFGGTYGYTF. The CDR3 nucleotides are TGTGCCAGCAGGACCTTCGGCGGAACTTATGGCTACACCTTC.

The chain uses TRBV5-4 and TRBJ2-1; D gene ambiguous. V lost 0 bases, J lost 6 bases, and 10 bases lay in between. The germline CDR1 and CDR2 sequences are SGHNT and YYREEE (reference sequence). This CDR3 contains 14 residues. The CDR3 region is CASSLGPGPNEQFF. The CDR3 region has the DNA TGTGCCAGCAGCTTGGGTCCAGGACCCAATGAGCAGTTCTTC. The whole variable domain, filled in from reference TRBV5-4 and TRBJ2-1, reads ETGVTQSPTHLIKTRGQQVTLRCSSQSGHNTVSWYQQALGQGPQFIFQYYREEENGRGNFPPRFSGLQFPNYSSELNVNALELDDSALYLCASSLGPGPNEQFFGPGTRLTVL.

The sample holds one count of this clonotype. The rearrangement joins TRBV29-1 to TRBJ2-4; 9 bases agree with TRBD1. CDR3 length equals 14 residues. Trimming at V came to 3 bases and at J to 15 bases, leaving 15 bases not matched to a gene. CDR1 is SQVTM and CDR2 is ANQGSEA in the germline V gene. CDR3 sequence reads: CSVEEPGQGRTPYF. In DNA form, the CDR3 reads TGCAGCGTTGAGGAACCGGGACAGGGAAGGACCCCGTACTTC.

This clonotype came up a few times. The chain links TRBV12-3 or TRBV12-4 to TRBJ1-2, with a possible D match to TRBD1 (5 bases). This CDR3 comprises 15 residues. Trimming stripped 2 bases from V and 5 bases from J, with 15 bases between. CDR3: CASSLHPRDGYGYTF. DNA for the CDR3: TGTGCCAGCAGTTTACATCCTCGGGACGGTTATGGCTACACCTTC.

In this sample, this clonotype turned up a few times. The rearrangement uses TRBV29-1 and TRBJ2-1; D is uncertain. V gave up 5 bases and J gave up 0 bases, with 17 bases separating them. The CDR3 is made up of 16 amino acids. Germline V gene lookup returns CDR1 SQVTM and CDR2 ANQGSEA. Here the CDR3 DNA reads TGCAGCGTTCCTCTTGAGGCGCAGAGCTCCTACAATGAGCAGTTCTTC. The encoded protein is CSVPLEAQSSYNEQFF.

CDR3 loop: CASSLSGQGEIGELFF. CDR3 sequence (DNA): TGCGCCAGCAGCTTGAGTGGACAGGGGGAGATCGGGGAGCTGTTTTTT. The rearrangement joins TRBV5-1 to TRBJ2-2; 10 positions agree with TRBD1. J gave up 7 bases and V 1 base, and 7 bases lay outside the gene matches. In germline, CDR1 is SGHRS, CDR2 YFSETQ. CDR3 length: 16 residues.

This clonotype occurred a few times. The chain joins TRBV12-3 or TRBV12-4 to TRBJ1-2; 7 bases are a match to TRBD1. CDR3 length: 13 residues. The V and J ends lost 7 bases and 5 bases, in that order; junction bases with no gene match: 7. The CDR3 reads CASINPGQYGYTF. The CDR3 nucleotides are TGTGCCAGCATTAATCCGGGACAGTATGGCTACACCTTC.

The gene calls are TRBV29-1 and TRBJ2-5, with 10 bases identical to TRBD2. TRBJ2-7 matches the DNA end more closely, so the J call is doubtful. Germline V gene data show CDR1 as SQVTM and CDR2 as ANQGSEA. This CDR3 spans 15 amino acids. The CDR3 protein is CSVAASGRVGDEQYF. The CDR3 bases are TGCAGCGTTGCGGCTAGCGGGAGAGTCGGCGACGAGCAGTACTTC.

V is TRBV20-1 and J is TRBJ2-7; 8 bases map to TRBD2. The germline V gene has CDR1 DFQATT and CDR2 SNEGSKA (reference sequence). The length of the CDR3 is 15 residues. Trimming removed 0 bases from V and 2 bases from J; junction bases left unmatched: 6. CDR3 coding DNA: TGCAGTGCTAGAGATCCGACTAGCGCTACCTACGAGCAGTACTTC. Translating gives CSARDPTSATYEQYF.

This sequence joins TRBV4-2 and TRBJ2-1; 7 nucleotides align to TRBD1. This CDR3 is 12 amino acids long. Germline-derived CDR1 and CDR2 are LGHNA and YNFKEQ. V was clipped by 2 bases and J by 9 bases; unmatched bases: 1. The CDR3 DNA reads TGTGCCAGCAGCCAAACAGGGGTTGAGCAGTTCTTC. Protein sequence: CASSQTGVEQFF.

Comment on this clonotype: A much larger clone differs by one base, so this may be a read error. The V and J genes are TRBV20-1 and TRBJ2-7; a weak D match, TRBD2 (6 bases). CDR3 length: 14 amino acids. Germline values: CDR1 DFQATT, CDR2 SNEGSKA (reference sequence). The CDR3 bases are TGCAGTGTTAGAGGCGGGGATAGGTGGTACGAGCAGTACTTC. It is translated as CSVRGGDRWYEQYF.

The CDR3 DNA sequence: TGTGCCAGCAGTTCTTACAGGGGTAGGGGCTATGGCTACACCTTC. Its translation: CASSSYRGRGYGYTF. The rearrangement links TRBV28 to TRBJ1-2; TRBD1 matches 7 bases. This CDR3 region has 15 residues. Germline lookup yields CDR1 MDHEN and CDR2 SYDVKM. The ends lost 4 bases at V and 4 bases at J; junction bases unmatched: 9.

Regarding this clonotype: At one end the junction does not follow the germline gene, possibly because of a read error. V usage is TRBV28 and J usage is TRBJ2-1, with D possibly being TRBD1 or TRBD2 (6 bases each). CDR3 size: 17 residues. The V gene's germline CDR1 is MDHEN and CDR2 SYDVKM. The CDR3 region has the DNA TGTGTCAGCAGTTCCCCCCCGGTAGGGGGGTGGAGAAATGAGCAGTTCTTC. Translation gives CVSSSPPVGGWRNEQFF.

The chain has TRBV12-5 and TRBJ2-5, with a weak D call TRBD2 (6 bases). The CDR3 has 12 amino acids. V was pared by 8 bases and J by 3 bases, with 10 bases between. Germline CDR1 is LGHNT and CDR2 is FRNRAP. CDR3 sequence reads: CASLEGEETQYF. The CDR3 region has the DNA TGTGCTAGTTTGGAGGGAGAAGAGACCCAGTACTTC.

This chain links TRBV20-1 with TRBJ2-1; 8 nucleotides match TRBD1. With V trimmed by 6 bases and J by 4 bases, 8 bases remained unmatched. The CDR3 consists of 14 residues. CDR1 is DFQATT and CDR2 is SNEGSKA in the germline V gene (reference sequence). CDR3 in DNA: TGCAGTGCCATGGACAGGGTTGGGTACAATGAGCAGTTCTTC. Amino acid sequence: CSAMDRVGYNEQFF.

The gene calls are TRBV7-9 and TRBJ2-1; 12 nucleotides agree with TRBD2. The CDR3 loop spans 18 amino acids. CDR1 and CDR2 (germline): SEHNR, FQNEAQ (reference sequence). V shed 6 bases, J shed 5 bases, and the junction held 14 bases outside the gene matches. CDR3 sequence (DNA): TGTGCCAGCAGAAAAAATCGCCTAGCGGGAGGGCCGCACAATGAGCAGTTCTTC. Amino acid sequence: CASRKNRLAGGPHNEQFF.

The chain couples TRBV28 to TRBJ2-7, with TRBD1 matching 7 bases. V lost 1 base, J lost 2 bases, and 2 bases stayed unmatched. There are 14 residues in the CDR3. Germline CDR1 is MDHEN and CDR2 is SYDVKM. This CDR3 reads CASSLYRGAYEQYF. The CDR3 coding sequence is TGTGCCAGCAGTTTATACAGGGGCGCCTACGAGCAGTACTTC.

The rearrangement joins TRBV20-1 to TRBJ2-7; unclear D gene. The end of the DNA aligns better with TRBJ2-5, so the J call may be wrong. The CDR3 extends over 15 amino acids. Germline loops: CDR1 DFQATT, CDR2 SNEGSKA (reference sequence). The CDR3 DNA reads TGCAGTGCTAGACCGCCGGCATCAAAAAGGGAGACCCAGTACTTC. It codes for CSARPPASKRETQYF.

This clonotype showed up just a few times. The chain combines TRBV29-1 with TRBJ2-5; 12 positions agree with TRBD1. This CDR3 is 16 amino acids long. Looked up from germline, CDR1 is SQVTM and CDR2 is ANQGSEA. V dropped 3 bases and J dropped 5; count of bases not matched to a gene: 10. CDR3 in DNA: TGCAGCGTTGACGGGACAGGGGGCGCGTTTCAGGAGACCCAGTACTTC. It translates to CSVDGTGGAFQETQYF.